The 13 T cell receptor beta chains listed next were all sequenced from one sample in a study of T cells in Graves' hyperthyroidism and ophthalmopathy. RNA transcripts gave rise to amplified TCR beta CDR3 regions. TCR CDR3 regions were first amplified by RT-PCR with HTBI primers. Each CDR3 protein gets one entry after TCRdb re-called the multiplex PCR reads with MiXCR. The table lists more than 500,000 distinct CDR3 sequences, about 16% of them singletons. The sample comprised blood. The receptor source for this set is a woman aged 25 to 39 with Graves' ophthalmopathy.

This sequence joins TRBV6-2 or TRBV6-3 and TRBJ2-1, with TRBD1 matching over 9 bases. The germline V gene has CDR1 MNHEY and CDR2 SVGEGT. The V gene end was trimmed by 5 bases and the J gene end by 5 bases; junction bases not matched to a gene: 16. This CDR3 has 18 amino acids. The CDR3 protein is CASSPGMTKTGGDNEQFF. The CDR3, as DNA: TGTGCCAGCAGTCCTGGGATGACGAAGACAGGGGGAGACAATGAGCAGTTCTTC.

This clonotype occurred many times. This chain uses TRBV30 with TRBJ1-1; D remains unclear. The CDR3 is 13 amino acids. V was trimmed by 0 bases and J by 1 base, leaving 6 bases between them. Germline CDR1 reads GTSNPN; CDR2 reads SVGIG (reference sequence). CDR3 amino acids: CAWSVDTNTEAFF. The CDR3 nucleotides are TGTGCCTGGAGTGTCGATACGAACACTGAAGCTTTCTTT.

This clonotype was found many times. The chain uses TRBV30 and TRBJ2-3; D is possibly TRBD2 (6 bases). CDR3 length: 15 residues. V was pared by 5 bases and J by 4 bases, with 19 bases between. Germline CDR1 is GTSNPN and CDR2 is SVGIG (reference sequence). CDR3 loop: CAWGRTAAQADTQYF. DNA for the CDR3: TGTGCCTGGGGGAGGACCGCGGCACAAGCAGATACGCAGTATTTT.

The chain carries TRBV4-3 and TRBJ2-5, with a possible D match to TRBD2 (5 bases). The CDR3 spans 15 residues. Per germline, CDR1 LGHNA and CDR2 YSLEER. The germline V and J ends were trimmed by 4 bases and 5 bases, with 17 bases remaining between them. CDR3 amino acids: CASSRGGWVGETQYF. Here the CDR3 DNA reads TGCGCCAGCAGCCGCGGAGGTTGGGTAGGGGAGACCCAGTACTTC.

At least ten counts were recorded for this clonotype. V is TRBV3-1 and J is TRBJ2-1, with 9 nucleotides matching TRBD2. V dropped 1 base and J dropped 6; count of bases not matched to a gene: 4. The CDR3 contains 15 residues. Per germline, CDR1 LGHDT and CDR2 YNNKEL (reference sequence). In DNA, the CDR3 is TGTGCCAGCAGCCAAGTAGCGGGAGAGCTCAATGAGCAGTTCTTC. This codes for CASSQVAGELNEQFF.

This clonotype was counted only a few times. This rearrangement joins TRBV4-2 to TRBJ2-7, with a possible D match to TRBD2 (6 bases). V dropped 0 bases and J dropped 7 bases, with 16 bases sitting between them. Germline CDR1 reads LGHNA; CDR2 reads YNFKEQ. This CDR3 contains 15 residues. As DNA, the CDR3 is TGTGCCAGCAGCCAAGATCTAACGCGGGAATGGGAGCAGTACTTC. Its translation is CASSQDLTREWEQYF.

The CDR3 spells CATRQGRDYGYTF. In DNA, the CDR3 is TGTGCCACCAGACAGGGGCGGGACTATGGCTACACCTTC. J is TRBJ1-2 and V is TRBV24-1; 7 bases align to TRBD1. J lost 3 bases, V lost 7 bases, and 4 bases had no gene match. This CDR3 is built from 13 residues. The germline V gene has CDR1 KGHDR and CDR2 SFDVKD.

This clonotype was recorded many times. This chain connects TRBV20-1 to TRBJ2-7; weak D call: TRBD1 (6 bases). CDR1 DFQATT and CDR2 SNEGSKA come from the germline V gene (reference sequence). V shed 3 bases and J shed 7 bases, with 13 bases lying between them. The CDR3 has 12 residues. CDR3 nucleotide sequence: TGCAGTGCTAGTCCGGGACAATGGGAGCAGTACTTC. It specifies CSASPGQWEQYF.

This clonotype was observed at least ten times. This sequence joins TRBV4-2 and TRBJ2-1; a possible D gene is TRBD1 (5 bases). The CDR3 length is 15 residues. With 0 bases removed from V and 9 bases from J, the gap between germline ends came to 15 bases. Per the germline V gene, CDR1 is LGHNA and CDR2 is YNFKEQ. The CDR3: CASSQDRGRRGEQFF. The CDR3 DNA reads as TGTGCCAGCAGCCAAGATCGAGGTAGAAGGGGTGAGCAGTTCTTC.

Ten or more counts support this clonotype. The CDR3 coding sequence is TGCGCCAGCGCCCAGGGGGGGAATGAGCAGTTCTTC. It encodes CASAQGGNEQFF. The chain recombines TRBV5-1 with TRBJ2-1; D might be TRBD1 or TRBD2, each matching 7 bases. The germline V gene encodes CDR1 SGHRS and CDR2 YFSETQ. V lost 7 bases and J lost 7, with 12 bases in between. CDR3 length: 12 residues.

At least ten counts were recorded for this clonotype. This sequence joins TRBV4-2 and TRBJ2-3; D perhaps matches TRBD2 (6 bases). This CDR3 contains 13 residues. CDR1 is LGHNA, CDR2 YNFKEQ, per germline. Trimming took 1 base from V and 11 from J, leaving 13 bases between them. The CDR3 nucleotides are TGTGCCAGCAGCCAAGTTTCAGATAGCGGGCAGTATTTT. This gives the protein CASSQVSDSGQYF.

This clonotype was observed many times. V usage is TRBV28 and J usage is TRBJ1-6; 9 bases line up with TRBD1. The ends lost 10 bases at V and 6 bases at J; junction bases unmatched: 7. CDR1 and CDR2 (germline): MDHEN, SYDVKM. The CDR3 covers 14 residues. CDR3 DNA: TGTGCCATCCTTACAGGGGGCCCTAATTCACCCCTCCACTTT. Encoded protein: CAILTGGPNSPLHF.

In its sample, this clonotype was seen a few times. The CDR3 nucleotides read TGTGCCAGCAGCTTGGACAGGGTGATCTCCTACGAGCAGTACTTC. It is translated as CASSLDRVISYEQYF. The gene calls are TRBV7-3 and TRBJ2-7; TRBD1 agrees at 8 bases. Germline lookup yields CDR1 SGHTA and CDR2 FQGTGA. Trimming cost V 3 bases and J 0 bases; bases outside gene matches: 4. There are 15 residues in the CDR3.